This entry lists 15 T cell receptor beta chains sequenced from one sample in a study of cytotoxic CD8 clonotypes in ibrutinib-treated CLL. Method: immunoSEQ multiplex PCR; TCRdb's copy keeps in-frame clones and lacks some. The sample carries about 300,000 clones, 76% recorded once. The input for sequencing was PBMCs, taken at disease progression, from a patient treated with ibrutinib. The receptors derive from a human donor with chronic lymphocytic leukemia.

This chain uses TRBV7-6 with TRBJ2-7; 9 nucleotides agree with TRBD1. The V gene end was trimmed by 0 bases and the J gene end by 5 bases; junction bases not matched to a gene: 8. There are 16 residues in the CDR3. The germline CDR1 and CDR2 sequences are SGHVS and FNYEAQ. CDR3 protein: CASSLAGDRVLHEQYF. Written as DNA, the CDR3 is TGTGCCAGCAGCTTAGCGGGGGACAGGGTGCTCCACGAGCAGTACTTC. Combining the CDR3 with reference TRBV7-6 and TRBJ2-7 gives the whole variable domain GAGVSQSPRYKVTKRGQDVALRCDPISGHVSLYWYRQALGQGPEFLTYFNYEAQQDKSGLPNDRFSAERPEGSISTLTIQRTEQRDSAMYRCASSLAGDRVLHEQYFGPGTRLTVT.

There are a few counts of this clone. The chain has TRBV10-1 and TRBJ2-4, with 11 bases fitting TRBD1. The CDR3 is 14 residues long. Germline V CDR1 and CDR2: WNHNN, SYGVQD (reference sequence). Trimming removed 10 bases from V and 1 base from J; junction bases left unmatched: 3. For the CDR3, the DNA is TGCGCCAAAGGACAGGGGGCTGCCAAAAACATTCAGTACTTC. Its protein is CAKGQGAAKNIQYF.

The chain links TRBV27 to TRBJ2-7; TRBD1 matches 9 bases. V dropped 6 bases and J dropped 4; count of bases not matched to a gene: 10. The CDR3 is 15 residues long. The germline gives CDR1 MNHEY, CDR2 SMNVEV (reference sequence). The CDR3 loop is CASSRPGQGRYEQYF. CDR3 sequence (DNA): TGTGCCAGCAGCCGACCCGGACAGGGGCGATACGAGCAGTACTTC.

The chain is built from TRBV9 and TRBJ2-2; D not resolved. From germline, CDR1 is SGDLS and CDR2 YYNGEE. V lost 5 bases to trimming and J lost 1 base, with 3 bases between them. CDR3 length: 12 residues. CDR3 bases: TGTGCCAGCAGAGGGAACACCGGGGAGCTGTTTTTT. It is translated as CASRGNTGELFF.

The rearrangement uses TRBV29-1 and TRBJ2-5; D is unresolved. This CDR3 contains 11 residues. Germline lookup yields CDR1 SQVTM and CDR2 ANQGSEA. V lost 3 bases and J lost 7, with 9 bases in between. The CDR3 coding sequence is TGCAGCGTTGAGGGTGAAGGGACCCAGTACTTC. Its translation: CSVEGEGTQYF.

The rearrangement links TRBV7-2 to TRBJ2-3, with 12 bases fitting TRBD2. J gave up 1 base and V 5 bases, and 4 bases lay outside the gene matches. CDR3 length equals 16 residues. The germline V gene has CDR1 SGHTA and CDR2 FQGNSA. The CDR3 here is CASSPWTSGGTDTQYF. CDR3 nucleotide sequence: TGTGCCAGCAGCCCTTGGACTAGCGGGGGCACAGATACGCAGTATTTT. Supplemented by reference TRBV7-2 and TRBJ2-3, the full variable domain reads GAGVSQSPSNKVTEKGKDVELRCDPISGHTALYWYRQSLGQGLEFLIYFQGNSAPDKSGLPSDRFSAERTGGSVSTLTIQRTQQEDSAVYLCASSPWTSGGTDTQYFGPGTRLTVL.

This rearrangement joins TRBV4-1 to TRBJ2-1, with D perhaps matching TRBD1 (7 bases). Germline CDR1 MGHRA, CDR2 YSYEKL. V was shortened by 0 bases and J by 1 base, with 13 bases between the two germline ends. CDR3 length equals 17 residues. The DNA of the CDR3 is TGCGCCAGCAGCCAAGATGGAGGGGGCGCGTCCTACAATGAGCAGTTCTTC. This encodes CASSQDGGGASYNEQFF.

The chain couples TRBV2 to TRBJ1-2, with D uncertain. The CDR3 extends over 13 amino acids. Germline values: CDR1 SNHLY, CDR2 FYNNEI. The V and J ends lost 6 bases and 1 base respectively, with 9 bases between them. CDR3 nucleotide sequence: TGTGCCAGCAGCGGGGTTTTTAACTATGGCTACACCTTC. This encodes CASSGVFNYGYTF.

CDR3: CSVVRQGALEQYF. The CDR3 DNA is TGCAGCGTTGTTAGGCAGGGGGCGCTGGAGCAGTACTTC. This rearrangement joins TRBV29-1 to TRBJ2-7; 8 bases are shared with TRBD1. CDR1 and CDR2 (germline): SQVTM, ANQGSEA. Unmatched junction bases numbered 9, after V lost 4 bases and J lost 7 bases. The CDR3 spans 13 residues.

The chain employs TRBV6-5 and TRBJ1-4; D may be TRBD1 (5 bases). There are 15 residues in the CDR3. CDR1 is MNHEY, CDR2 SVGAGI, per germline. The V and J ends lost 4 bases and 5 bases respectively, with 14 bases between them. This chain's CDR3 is CASSFTGIGNEKLFF. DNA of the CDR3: TGTGCCAGCAGTTTTACAGGAATCGGGAATGAAAAACTGTTTTTT.

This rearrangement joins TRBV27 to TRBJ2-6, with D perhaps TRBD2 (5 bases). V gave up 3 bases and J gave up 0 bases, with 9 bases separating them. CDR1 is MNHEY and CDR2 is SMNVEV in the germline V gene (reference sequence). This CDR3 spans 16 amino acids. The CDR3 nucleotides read TGTGCCAGCAGTTTCAGGAGGTTCTCTGGGGCCAACGTCCTGACTTTC. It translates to CASSFRRFSGANVLTF.

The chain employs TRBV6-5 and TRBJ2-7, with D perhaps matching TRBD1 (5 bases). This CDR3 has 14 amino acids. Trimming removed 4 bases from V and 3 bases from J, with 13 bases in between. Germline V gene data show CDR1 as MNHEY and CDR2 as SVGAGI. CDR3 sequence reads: CASSSPDRNYEQYF. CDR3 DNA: TGTGCCAGCAGTTCCCCAGACAGAAACTACGAGCAGTACTTC.

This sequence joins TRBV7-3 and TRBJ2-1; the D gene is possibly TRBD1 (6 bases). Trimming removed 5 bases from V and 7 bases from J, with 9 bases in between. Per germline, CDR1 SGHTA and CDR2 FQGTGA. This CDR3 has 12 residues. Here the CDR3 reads CASSEQGNEQFF. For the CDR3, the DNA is TGTGCCAGCAGCGAACAGGGAAATGAGCAGTTCTTC.

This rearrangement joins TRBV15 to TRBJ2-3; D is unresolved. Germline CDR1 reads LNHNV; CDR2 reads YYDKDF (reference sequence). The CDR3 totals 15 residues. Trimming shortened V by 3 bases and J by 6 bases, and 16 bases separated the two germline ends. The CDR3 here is CATSRGLRSTDTQYF. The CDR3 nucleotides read TGTGCCACCAGCAGGGGCCTTAGGTCTACCGATACGCAGTATTTT.

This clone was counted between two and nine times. This chain's CDR3 is CASSLGMVTKETQYF. The CDR3 coding sequence is TGTGCCAGCAGCTTAGGAATGGTAACGAAAGAGACCCAGTACTTC. This chain links TRBV7-2 with TRBJ2-5; D not resolved. The CDR3 consists of 15 residues. The germline V gene has CDR1 SGHTA and CDR2 FQGNSA. V shed 1 base and J shed 3 bases, with 12 bases lying between them.